This T cell receptor (beta chain) was profiled in a study of regulatory T cells in long-lasting Graves disease. Study in general: Graves' patients, diagnosed recently, had received antithyroid drugs under 3 months.

Both iRepertoire HTBI primers and Arm-PCR of CDR3 regions were used to build the TCR beta libraries. Each CDR3 protein gets one entry after TCRdb re-called the multiplex PCR reads with MiXCR. The table shows about 380,000 distinct CDR3 sequences, with 15% to 17% occurring only once. The V and J ends lost 1 base and 8 bases, in that order; junction bases with no gene match: 8. CDR1 and CDR2 from the germline V gene are MNHEY and SVGAGI. CDR3 length: 15 amino acids. The study, taken as a whole, reports: Whereas new patients shared 966 public clonotypes, persistent patients shared more, at about 3,000.

Concerning this clonotype itself: No antigen is known for it.

The time point was: newly diagnosed GD, antithyroid drugs for less than 3 months. PBMCs provided the RNA from which the TCR library was made. Per American Thyroid Association guidelines, Graves' disease was diagnosed. Material: peripheral blood mononuclear cells (PBMCs), obtained at new diagnosis, from a patient treated with antithyroid drugs. This receptor was obtained from a female donor with Graves disease. The chain recombines TRBV6-5 with TRBJ2-1; 7 bases map to TRBD1. CDR3 sequence reads: CASSYYSGGIDEQFF. CDR3 bases: TGTGCCAGCAGTTACTATTCAGGGGGTATCGATGAGCAGTTCTTC.